There are many counts of the clone carrying this T cell receptor beta chain. Antigen: not known. This record comes from a study of CD8 T cells in ankylosing spondylitis. Using its own MiXCR run on the 5' RACE reads, TCRdb lists one record per CDR3 protein. The table records about 480,000 distinct CDR3 sequences, roughly 18% of them present only once. Overall study results and limits: Seemingly characteristic of ankylosing spondylitis blood was a TCR beta motif consisting of 7 or 8 highly homologous variants.

With 4 bases removed from V and 0 bases from J, the gap between germline ends came to 13 bases. This CDR3 contains 15 residues. Germline lookup yields CDR1 ENHRY and CDR2 SYGVKD. The chain has TRBV10-3 and TRBJ2-7; D might be TRBD1 (5 bases). The TCR sequence derives from a male donor with ankylosing spondylitis. The sequenced sample consisted of blood, either unsorted or a sorted T cell fraction (not recorded which). The CDR3 DNA follows: TGTGCCATCAGTGTGAGTAGGGGTTCCTCCTACGAGCAGTACTTC. This gives the protein CAISVSRGSSYEQYF.